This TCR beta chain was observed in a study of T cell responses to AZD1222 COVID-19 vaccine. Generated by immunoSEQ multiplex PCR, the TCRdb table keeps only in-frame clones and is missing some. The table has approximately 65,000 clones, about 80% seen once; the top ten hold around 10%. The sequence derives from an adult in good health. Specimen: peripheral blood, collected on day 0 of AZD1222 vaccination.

The chain's CDR3 is CASTARTGGSDEQFF. Written as DNA, the CDR3 is TGTGCCAGCACCGCCCGGACAGGGGGCTCGGATGAGCAGTTCTTC. The J gene is TRBJ2-1, the V gene TRBV6-5, with TRBD1 matching 11 bases. CDR1 is MNHEY and CDR2 is SVGAGI in the germline V gene. The CDR3 is 15 residues long. The junction had 10 bases not matched to a gene; V was cut back by 7 bases and J by 8 bases.